One and the same sample provided the 20 T cell receptor beta chains below, sequenced in a study of PD-L1 blockade in urothelial cancer. Here immunoSEQ multiplex PCR was the method, and the copy in TCRdb shows in-frame clones only, minus some. This sample has 72,000 or so clones, with around nine tenths found just once. Time point noted: peripheral blood 6 weeks after treatment start. This sample comprised PBMCs, obtained around atezolizumab (anti-PD-L1) treatment. These receptors came from a man aged 55-75 years with urothelial cancer.

Of note for this clone: At one end the junction does not follow the germline gene, possibly because of a read error. The rearrangement links TRBV7-7 to TRBJ2-3; perhaps TRBD1 as D (5 bases). CDR3 length: 15 amino acids. In germline, CDR1 is SSHAT, CDR2 FNYEAQ (reference sequence). The CDR3 spells CASSSQGLRTDTQYF. The CDR3 DNA reads as TGTGCTAGCAGCTCCCAGGGCCTACGCACAGATACGCAGTATTTT.

The chain carries TRBV9 and TRBJ2-3; possibly TRBD2 for D (5 bases). CDR1 and CDR2 (germline): SGDLS, YYNGEE. This CDR3 is 13 amino acids long. Trimming took 4 bases from V and 2 from J, leaving 8 bases between them. CDR3 sequence reads: CASSPGLTDTQYF. Written as DNA, the CDR3 is TGTGCCAGCAGCCCAGGACTCACAGATACGCAGTATTTT.

V and J are TRBV9 and TRBJ2-7, with 8 bases identical to TRBD2. With V trimmed by 6 bases and J by 3 bases, 8 bases remained unmatched. Germline V gene sequence: CDR1 SGDLS, CDR2 YYNGEE. The CDR3 extends over 14 amino acids. The CDR3 bases are TGTGCCAGCACCAGGACTAGCTCCAACTACGAGCAGTACTTC. Translated, it gives CASTRTSSNYEQYF.

The V and J genes are TRBV7-3 and TRBJ2-2, with D possibly matching TRBD2 (6 bases). This CDR3 is built from 16 residues. CDR1 SGHTA and CDR2 FQGTGA come from the germline V gene. Trimming removed 5 bases from V and 0 bases from J, with 13 bases in between. CDR3 amino acids: CASSIPGTANTGELFF. DNA of the CDR3: TGTGCCAGCAGCATCCCCGGGACTGCGAACACCGGGGAGCTGTTTTTT.

The genes are TRBV18 and TRBJ2-2; 14 nucleotides agree with TRBD2. Looked up from germline, CDR1 is KGHSH and CDR2 is LQKENI. Trimming cost V 7 bases and J 6 bases; bases outside gene matches: 10. The CDR3 length is 17 residues. As DNA, the CDR3 is TGTGCCAGCTGGGGACTAGCGGGAGCCCAGCGGGCCGGGGAGCTGTTTTTT. Translated: CASWGLAGAQRAGELFF.

The chain employs TRBV5-1 and TRBJ1-4; 7 bases are shared with TRBD1. Germline V gene lookup returns CDR1 SGHRS and CDR2 YFSETQ. Losses at the gene ends were 0 bases for V and 7 bases for J; bases not matched to a gene: 3. The CDR3 runs 14 residues. CDR3 sequence reads: CASSLEGAVEKLFF. For the CDR3, the DNA is TGCGCCAGCAGCTTGGAGGGGGCTGTTGAAAAACTGTTTTTT.

The gene calls are TRBV5-1 and TRBJ2-7, with D maybe TRBD2 (6 bases). Trimming left V 0 bases short and J 6 bases short, with 16 bases between. This CDR3 region has 15 residues. In germline, CDR1 is SGHRS, CDR2 YFSETQ. The CDR3 DNA reads TGCGCCAGCAGCTTGGGCCACGGGGGTCTAAGCGAGCAGTACTTC. Its protein is CASSLGHGGLSEQYF.

The chain employs TRBV15 and TRBJ1-4; D ambiguous. Germline values: CDR1 LNHNV, CDR2 YYDKDF (reference sequence). The CDR3 extends over 15 amino acids. V was pared by 3 bases and J by 6 bases, with 14 bases between. In DNA form, the CDR3 reads TGTGCCACCAGCAGTGATCGGTCCTCCCATGAAAAACTGTTTTTT. This gives the protein CATSSDRSSHEKLFF. Complete variable domain (other parts from reference TRBV15 and TRBJ1-4): DAMVIQNPRYQVTQFGKPVTLSCSQTLNHNVMYWYQQKSSQAPKLLFHYYDKDFNNEADTPDNFQSRRPNTSFCFLDIRSPGLGDTAMYLCATSSDRSSHEKLFFGSGTQLSVL.

The chain recombines TRBV5-1 with TRBJ2-7; TRBD2 agrees at 10 bases. Trimming removed 4 bases from V and 2 bases from J; junction bases left unmatched: 6. In germline, CDR1 is SGHRS, CDR2 YFSETQ. The CDR3 is 15 amino acids. DNA for the CDR3: TGCGCCAGCAGCATGACTAGCGGGCCAACCTACGAGCAGTACTTC. Amino acid sequence: CASSMTSGPTYEQYF.

This clone was recorded once. Additional DNA sequences in this sample encode the identical CDR3. CDR3 protein: CASTGRGGQPQHF. The DNA of the CDR3 is TGTGCCAGTACCGGGAGGGGCGGTCAGCCCCAGCATTTT. V usage is TRBV19 and J usage is TRBJ1-5; perhaps TRBD1 as D (5 bases). The CDR3 totals 13 residues. V was shortened by 7 bases and J by 6 bases, with 13 bases between the two germline ends. Germline loops: CDR1 LNHDA, CDR2 SQIVND (reference sequence).

The rearrangement links TRBV2 to TRBJ1-2; 8 bases align to TRBD1. The CDR3 contains 14 residues. V lost 5 bases and J lost 5; bases outside the gene matches: 7. Germline V gene lookup returns CDR1 SNHLY and CDR2 FYNNEI. The CDR3 DNA follows: TGTGCCAGCAGTCGGTCCAGGGGGCGTTATGGCTACACCTTC. Translation: CASSRSRGRYGYTF.

A word on this clone: At one of its ends the junction is not consistent with the germline gene, which may arise from a read error. The V and J genes are TRBV29-1 and TRBJ2-1; TRBD2 is a possible D gene (6 bases). Germline-derived CDR1 and CDR2 are SQVTM and ANQGSEA. The CDR3 is 14 residues long. CDR3 bases: TGCAGCGGTGAACCGGGACCGGAGGGTCATGAGCAGTTCTTC. It codes for CSGEPGPEGHEQFF.

V gene TRBV5-1 combines with J gene TRBJ2-3, with D perhaps TRBD2 (5 bases). Germline CDR1 is SGHRS and CDR2 is YFSETQ. CDR3 length equals 21 residues. V lost 0 bases and J 1 base, leaving 27 bases between the germline ends. CDR3 in DNA: TGCGCCAGCAGCTTGGACCCGTTAATTCTCCCGGGGTCGTCAGGCACAGATACGCAGTATTTT. Translated, it gives CASSLDPLILPGSSGTDTQYF.

The chain employs TRBV6-5 and TRBJ2-2, with 11 bases that match TRBD1. This CDR3 contains 14 residues. With 5 bases clipped from V and 5 bases from J, the junction kept 1 base outside the gene matches. Germline CDR1 reads MNHEY; CDR2 reads SVGAGI. This chain's CDR3 is CASSRDRGTGELFF. The DNA of the CDR3 is TGTGCCAGCAGTCGGGACAGGGGGACCGGGGAGCTGTTTTTT.

This clone was detected a few times. V usage is TRBV28 and J usage is TRBJ1-5; 8 positions match TRBD1. The CDR3 is made up of 15 amino acids. Unmatched junction bases numbered 6, after V lost 6 bases and J lost 2 bases. In germline, CDR1 is MDHEN, CDR2 SYDVKM. The CDR3 DNA reads TGTGCCAGCAGGCGACAGGGGATTGGCAATCAGCCCCAGCATTTT. Protein product: CASRRQGIGNQPQHF.

The V gene is TRBV7-9, the J gene TRBJ1-1; unclear D gene. The CDR3 loop spans 13 amino acids. Germline V CDR1 and CDR2: SEHNR, FQNEAQ (reference sequence). V lost 5 bases and J 4 bases, leaving 11 bases between the germline ends. The CDR3 loop reads CASSPSGGTEAFF. CDR3 in DNA: TGTGCCAGCAGCCCCAGCGGCGGCACTGAAGCTTTCTTT.

Only one count was recorded for this clone. The chain recombines TRBV30 with TRBJ2-3; 10 bases map to TRBD2. With V trimmed by 5 bases and J by 11 bases, 13 bases remained unmatched. CDR3 length equals 14 residues. Germline loops: CDR1 GTSNPN, CDR2 SVGIG (reference sequence). The CDR3 loop is CAWGGVAGGSRQYF. CDR3 coding DNA: TGTGCCTGGGGAGGGGTAGCGGGGGGTTCCCGGCAGTATTTT.

The chain uses TRBV5-6 and TRBJ2-3, with a weak D call TRBD1 (6 bases). In germline, CDR1 is SGHDT, CDR2 YYEEEE. Trimming removed 2 bases at V and 4 bases at J, with 11 bases between. The CDR3 spans 14 residues. The CDR3 protein is CASSLQGGPDTQYF. The CDR3 nucleotides are TGTGCCAGCAGCTTACAGGGCGGCCCAGATACGCAGTATTTT.

The rearrangement uses TRBV5-4 and TRBJ2-7, with 12 bases fitting TRBD1. Germline V lookup: CDR1 SGHNT, CDR2 YYREEE (reference sequence). V shed 4 bases, J shed 6 bases, and the junction held 5 bases outside the gene matches. The CDR3 runs to 14 residues. CDR3 nucleotide sequence: TGTGCCAGCAGCCGGGACAGGGGGCTCTCCGAGCAGTACTTC. Translated, it gives CASSRDRGLSEQYF.

The chain's CDR3 is CASSWGLAGEETQYF. The CDR3 nucleotides are TGCGCCAGCAGCTGGGGACTAGCGGGGGAAGAGACCCAGTACTTC. The rearrangement links TRBV5-1 to TRBJ2-5; 14 bases map to TRBD2. Per germline, CDR1 SGHRS and CDR2 YFSETQ. V lost 3 bases and J lost 3; bases outside the gene matches: 1. This CDR3 has 15 amino acids. Based on the CDR3 plus reference TRBV5-1 and TRBJ2-5, the full variable domain is KAGVTQTPRYLIKTRGQQVTLSCSPISGHRSVSWYQQTPGQGLQFLFEYFSETQRNKGNFPGRFSGRQFSNSRSEMNVSTLELGDSALYLCASSWGLAGEETQYFGPGTRLLVL.